The 21 T cell receptor beta chains below all came from one sample that was sequenced in a study of spatial heterogeneity in lung cancer. Study-level findings and limits: Counts of expanded alpha and beta TCRs within tumors tracked the tumor nonsynonymous mutation count.

The time point is: sample taken at primary tumor resection. One entry per CDR3 protein, called by TCRdb with MiXCR from the 5' RACE reads. The profile shows about 100,000 distinct CDR3 sequences, roughly 4.5% of them singletons. No antigen has been identified for these receptors. The specimen comprised lung tumor tissue, sampled at surgery. The origin of the receptors is a male donor with early-stage non-small cell lung cancer.

This clonotype occurred many times. The J gene is TRBJ1-1, the V gene TRBV7-9, with no clear D. Deletions cut 5 bases from V and 3 bases from J, with 16 bases between. The CDR3 is 15 residues long. Germline CDR1 reads SEHNR; CDR2 reads FQNEAQ (reference sequence). CDR3 sequence reads: CASSPASLKDTEAFF. CDR3 nucleotides: TGTGCCAGCAGCCCCGCCTCCCTCAAGGACACTGAAGCTTTCTTT.

This clonotype was seen ten or more times. This chain connects TRBV28 to TRBJ2-3; D remains ambiguous. Germline V gene data show CDR1 as MDHEN and CDR2 as SYDVKM. The CDR3 has 14 residues. With 1 base removed from V and 3 bases from J, the gap between germline ends came to 8 bases. CDR3 nucleotide sequence: TGTGCCAGCAGTTTATCGGAAGAAACAGATACGCAGTATTTT. This gives the protein CASSLSEETDTQYF.

In its sample, this clonotype was seen many times. The J gene is TRBJ2-1, the V gene TRBV7-6, with D tentatively TRBD2 (5 bases). This CDR3 contains 14 residues. The ends were cut back, 4 bases at V and 5 bases at J, with 12 bases in the middle. The V gene's germline CDR1 is SGHVS and CDR2 FNYEAQ. The CDR3 DNA sequence: TGTGCCAGCAGCTCGGACTCCGCCCACAATGAGCAGTTCTTC. Translating it yields CASSSDSAHNEQFF.

This sequence joins TRBV6-5 and TRBJ2-1, with D possibly TRBD1 on 5 matching bases. The germline gives CDR1 MNHEY, CDR2 SVGAGI. Between the trimmed V and J ends, which lost 0 bases and 4 bases, there was a span of 13 bases. CDR3 length: 16 amino acids. CDR3 coding DNA: TGTGCCAGCAGTTACTCGCGACAGCCCCTGTACAATGAGCAGTTCTTC. Translated, it gives CASSYSRQPLYNEQFF.

This rearrangement joins TRBV20-1 to TRBJ2-1; no clear D. This CDR3 has 16 residues. Germline CDR1 and CDR2: DFQATT and SNEGSKA (reference sequence). V was shortened by 0 bases and J by 4 bases, with 16 bases between the two germline ends. As DNA, the CDR3 is TGCAGTGCTAGAGATAGTCGCGCCCGGAGATACAATGAGCAGTTCTTC. Protein: CSARDSRARRYNEQFF.

This clonotype was seen many times. This chain uses TRBV20-1 with TRBJ2-7; 8 bases fit TRBD1. The V segment lost 4 bases and the J segment 5 bases; nucleotides outside the gene matches: 13. Germline V CDR1 and CDR2: DFQATT, SNEGSKA (reference sequence). The CDR3 covers 15 residues. In DNA, the CDR3 is TGCAGTGCTAAGGCCTTGGACAGGGCAACCCACGAGCAGTACTTC. Translated: CSAKALDRATHEQYF.

This clonotype was detected many times. The chain is built from TRBV28 and TRBJ1-1; D not resolved. Looked up from germline, CDR1 is MDHEN and CDR2 is SYDVKM. V lost 1 base, J lost 4 bases, and 13 bases lay in between. The CDR3 loop spans 15 amino acids. CDR3 in amino acids: CASSLFGLGGTEAFF. The DNA for the CDR3 is TGTGCCAGCAGTTTATTCGGACTTGGAGGCACTGAAGCTTTCTTT. Based on the CDR3 plus reference TRBV28 and TRBJ1-1, the full variable domain is DVKVTQSSRYLVKRTGEKVFLECVQDMDHENMFWYRQDPGLGLRLIYFSYDVKMKEKGDIPEGYSVSREKKERFSLILESASTNQTSMYLCASSLFGLGGTEAFFGQGTRLTVV.

This clonotype was counted at least ten times. The J gene is TRBJ2-2, the V gene TRBV5-1; no firm D call. CDR3 size: 15 residues. The V gene lost 4 bases and the J gene lost 1 base, with 11 bases spanning the gap. Per the germline V gene, CDR1 is SGHRS and CDR2 is YFSETQ. In nucleotides, the CDR3 is TGCGCCAGCAGCCTGAGCAACAAGAACACCGGGGAGCTGTTTTTT. This translates into CASSLSNKNTGELFF. Drawing the rest from reference TRBV5-1 and TRBJ2-2, the complete variable domain is KAGVTQTPRYLIKTRGQQVTLSCSPISGHRSVSWYQQTPGQGLQFLFEYFSETQRNKGNFPGRFSGRQFSNSRSEMNVSTLELGDSALYLCASSLSNKNTGELFFGEGSRLTVL.

This clonotype was observed at least ten times. This chain connects TRBV2 to TRBJ2-2; D may be TRBD2 (6 bases). Germline assignment: CDR1 SNHLY and CDR2 FYNNEI. V dropped 6 bases and J dropped 4 bases, with 12 bases sitting between them. The CDR3 is made up of 14 amino acids. The CDR3 protein is CASRSGSGTGELFF. DNA of the CDR3: TGTGCCAGCAGATCCGGGAGTGGCACCGGGGAGCTGTTTTTT.

The genes are TRBV19 and TRBJ2-3; D may correspond to TRBD1 or TRBD2 (6 bases each). This CDR3 region has 16 residues. The germline V and J ends were trimmed by 7 bases and 4 bases, with 21 bases remaining between them. The germline gives CDR1 LNHDA, CDR2 SQIVND (reference sequence). CDR3 protein: CASTPSGVPGADTQYF. The DNA of the CDR3 is TGTGCCAGTACCCCCTCAGGGGTCCCGGGAGCAGATACGCAGTATTTT.

Ten or more counts support this clonotype. This chain joins TRBV9 and TRBJ2-3, with D tentatively TRBD1 or TRBD2 (5 bases each). Between the trimmed V and J ends, which lost 4 bases and 5 bases, there was a span of 23 bases. CDR1 and CDR2 (germline): SGDLS, YYNGEE. This CDR3 contains 17 residues. The CDR3: CASSTSGTGARGDTQYF. The CDR3 nucleotides read TGTGCCAGCAGCACGTCCGGGACCGGGGCACGCGGAGATACGCAGTATTTT. Based on the CDR3 plus reference TRBV9 and TRBJ2-3, the full variable domain is DSGVTQTPKHLITATGQRVTLRCSPRSGDLSVYWYQQSLDQGLQFLIQYYNGEERAKGNILERFSAQQFPDLHSELNLSSLELGDSALYFCASSTSGTGARGDTQYFGPGTRLTVL.

The V and J genes are TRBV7-9 and TRBJ2-3; D unresolved. The length of the CDR3 is 17 residues. The V gene lost 4 bases and the J gene lost 3 bases, with 20 bases spanning the gap. Looked up from germline, CDR1 is SEHNR and CDR2 is FQNEAQ (reference sequence). For the CDR3, the DNA is TGTGCCAGCAGCTCTTTTTTTAGGGCATCGCAAACAGATACGCAGTATTTT. As protein: CASSSFFRASQTDTQYF.

This clonotype was found many times. This chain uses TRBV28 with TRBJ1-5; the match to TRBD1 covers 8 bases. CDR3 length: 13 residues. Germline CDR1 reads MDHEN; CDR2 reads SYDVKM. Trimming removed 7 bases from V and 5 bases from J; junction bases left unmatched: 4. The CDR3 DNA reads as TGTGCCAGCACCGACAGGGGTTATCAGCCCCAGCATTTT. The encoded protein is CASTDRGYQPQHF.

This sequence joins TRBV2 and TRBJ1-2; the D is unclear. V was shortened by 3 bases and J by 5 bases, with 4 bases between the two germline ends. The CDR3 runs 11 residues. CDR1 and CDR2 (germline): SNHLY, FYNNEI. The CDR3 region is CASSDTYGYTF. As DNA, the CDR3 is TGTGCCAGCAGTGATACATATGGCTACACCTTC.

In its sample, this clonotype was seen many times. The J gene is TRBJ2-5, the V gene TRBV5-8, with TRBD1 identical over 7 bases. The CDR3 consists of 14 residues. V gave up 4 bases and J gave up 2 bases; unmatched junction bases: 5. Germline V gene sequence: CDR1 SGHTS, CDR2 YDEGEE. The CDR3, as DNA: TGTGCCAGCAGCGGGACAGACCTTCAAGAGACCCAGTACTTC. Protein sequence: CASSGTDLQETQYF.

At least ten counts were recorded for this clonotype. The CDR3 reads CASRSDGTDTQYF. The DNA for the CDR3 is TGCGCCAGCAGGTCGGACGGCACAGATACGCAGTATTTT. The genes are TRBV5-1 and TRBJ2-3, with D hard to call. This CDR3 comprises 13 residues. CDR1 and CDR2 (germline): SGHRS, YFSETQ. V shed 5 bases and J shed 1 base, with 8 bases lying between them.

This clonotype came up a few times. The rearrangement uses TRBV15 and TRBJ2-2; 9 bases are shared with TRBD2. The CDR3 is made up of 17 amino acids. Trimming cost V 0 bases and J 4 bases; bases outside gene matches: 6. From germline, CDR1 is LNHNV and CDR2 YYDKDF (reference sequence). The CDR3 loop reads CATSREIAGVGTGELFF. The CDR3 bases are TGTGCCACCAGCAGAGAGATAGCGGGAGTCGGCACCGGGGAGCTGTTTTTT.

The chain links TRBV4-1 to TRBJ1-2; D not certain. The germline gives CDR1 MGHRA, CDR2 YSYEKL. V was shortened by 6 bases and J by 4 bases, with 15 bases between the two germline ends. The CDR3 sequence is 14 residues long. Here the CDR3 DNA reads TGCGCCAGCAGTAAAGGTGGGCCAACCTATGGCTACACCTTC. It specifies CASSKGGPTYGYTF.

This clonotype was picked up many times. The CDR3 loop reads CSASLGTSGSSYEQYF. The CDR3 coding sequence is TGCAGTGCTAGTCTTGGGACTAGCGGGAGCTCCTACGAGCAGTACTTC. The chain is built from TRBV20-1 and TRBJ2-7, with 14 bases lining up with TRBD2. Germline values: CDR1 DFQATT, CDR2 SNEGSKA (reference sequence). CDR3 length: 16 residues. Trimming at V came to 3 bases and at J to 0 bases, leaving 4 bases not matched to a gene.

This clonotype was seen ten or more times. The chain links TRBV4-1 to TRBJ2-3; D not resolved. The V end lost 0 bases, the J end lost 10 bases, and 8 bases lay between the germline ends. There are 12 residues in the CDR3. Germline V gene lookup returns CDR1 MGHRA and CDR2 YSYEKL. In DNA, the CDR3 is TGCGCCAGCAGCCAAGATGGGTTTTCGCAGTATTTT. Its protein product is CASSQDGFSQYF.

This clonotype has at least ten counts. The chain combines TRBV9 with TRBJ2-2; D possibly uses TRBD1 or TRBD2 (5 bases each). CDR1 SGDLS and CDR2 YYNGEE come from the germline V gene. CDR3 length equals 13 residues. Trimming took off 2 bases at V and 8 bases at J, with 10 bases between the two ends. The CDR3 protein is CASSVFREGELFF. The CDR3 DNA reads TGTGCCAGCAGCGTCTTCAGGGAGGGGGAGCTGTTTTTT. Supplemented by reference TRBV9 and TRBJ2-2, the full variable domain reads DSGVTQTPKHLITATGQRVTLRCSPRSGDLSVYWYQQSLDQGLQFLIQYYNGEERAKGNILERFSAQQFPDLHSELNLSSLELGDSALYFCASSVFREGELFFGEGSRLTVL.